This TCR beta chain emerged from a study of T cells in Graves' hyperthyroidism and ophthalmopathy. Study conclusions and caveats: Most thyroid-expanded clonotypes above 0.001 were also found in blood.

This CDR3 has 14 residues. Germline V gene sequence: CDR1 MDHEN, CDR2 SYDVKM. V gave up 11 bases and J gave up 5 bases; unmatched junction bases: 8. RNA transcripts were the template for amplifying TCR beta CDR3 regions. A first-round RT-PCR of the TCR CDR3 used the HTBI primer set. TCRdb re-derived calls from the multiplex PCR reads in MiXCR, one entry per CDR3 protein. The sample includes around 350,000 distinct CDR3 sequences, approximately 14% of them seen just once. This clonotype was detected many times. Its antigen remains unknown. Sequenced material: blood. This clonotype was sampled from a woman under 30 with Graves' hyperthyroidism that later progressed to Graves' ophthalmopathy. The J gene is TRBJ2-3, the V gene TRBV28; 12 bases match TRBD2. CDR3: CAGRLAGEGDTQYF. CDR3 DNA: TGTGCCGGGCGACTAGCGGGAGAAGGAGATACGCAGTATTTT.